This TCR beta chain was profiled in a study of cytomegalovirus exposure and HLA in healthy donors. Assay used: immunoSEQ multiplex PCR; TCRdb lists only in-frame clones, some missing. The sample has a few hundred thousand clones; nearly 90% are singletons. The CDR3 has 16 amino acids. With V trimmed by 4 bases and J by 5 bases, 9 bases remained unmatched. Germline CDR1 MNHEY, CDR2 SMNVEV (reference sequence). This TCR came from a man under 40 in good health and CMV-seronegative. The sample was PBMCs. The genes are TRBV27 and TRBJ2-3, with 10 bases lining up with TRBD1. The CDR3 nucleotides read TGTGCCAGCAGTTCCCTACAGACAGGGGGCATAGATACGCAGTATTTT. It yields the protein CASSSLQTGGIDTQYF.